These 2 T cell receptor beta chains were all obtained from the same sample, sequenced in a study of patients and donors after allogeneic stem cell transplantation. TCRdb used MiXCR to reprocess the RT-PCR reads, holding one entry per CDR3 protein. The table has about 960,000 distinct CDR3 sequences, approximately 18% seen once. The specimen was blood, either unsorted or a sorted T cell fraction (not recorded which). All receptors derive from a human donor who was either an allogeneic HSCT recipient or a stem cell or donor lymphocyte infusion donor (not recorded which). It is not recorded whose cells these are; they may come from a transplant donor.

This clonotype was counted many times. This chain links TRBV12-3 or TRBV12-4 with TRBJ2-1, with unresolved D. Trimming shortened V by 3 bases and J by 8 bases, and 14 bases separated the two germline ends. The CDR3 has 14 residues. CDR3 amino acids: CASSFKDRGHEQFF. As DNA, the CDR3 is TGTGCCAGCAGTTTCAAAGACCGCGGCCATGAGCAGTTCTTC.

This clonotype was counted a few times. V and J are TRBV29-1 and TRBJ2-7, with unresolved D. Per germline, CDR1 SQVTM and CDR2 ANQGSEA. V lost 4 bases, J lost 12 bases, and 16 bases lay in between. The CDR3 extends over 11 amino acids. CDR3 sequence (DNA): TGCAGCGTTGGAGGCAACGAACGAAGGTACTTC. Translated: CSVGGNERRYF.